Below, 30 T cell receptor beta chains from the same sample are listed, as sequenced in a study of blood T cell repertoires in COVID-19. Profiling relied on immunoSEQ multiplex PCR, and the TCRdb table lists in-frame clones only, not all of them. The data contain approximately 44,000 clones, roughly 80% of them singletons. Sequences were obtained from peripheral blood. These receptors all stem from a woman older than 75 with acute or convalescent COVID-19.

This clone was seen more than once but under ten times. This chain connects TRBV25-1 to TRBJ2-3; D unclear. Trimming removed 5 bases from V and 2 bases from J, with 5 bases in between. The V gene's germline CDR1 is MGHDK and CDR2 SYGVNS. CDR3 length equals 12 residues. CDR3 residues: CASSPFTDTQYF. DNA of the CDR3: TGTGCCAGCAGTCCATTCACAGATACGCAGTATTTT. The full variable domain, completed using reference TRBV25-1 and TRBJ2-3, is EADIYQTPRYLVIGTGKKITLECSQTMGHDKMYWYQQDPGMELHLIHYSYGVNSTEKGDLSSESTVSRIRTEHFPLTLESARPSHTSQYLCASSPFTDTQYFGPGTRLTVL.

V gene TRBV6-1 combines with J gene TRBJ1-5; TRBD1 matches 7 bases. Germline lookup yields CDR1 MNHNS and CDR2 SASEGT. The ends lost 3 bases at V and 11 bases at J; junction bases unmatched: 13. The CDR3 extends over 15 amino acids. The CDR3 DNA reads as TGTGCCAGCAGTGATAGACAGGGTCCGTATGGGGCCCAGCATTTT. Its translation is CASSDRQGPYGAQHF.

This chain connects TRBV18 to TRBJ2-1; tentative D call: TRBD1 (6 bases). Germline values: CDR1 KGHSH, CDR2 LQKENI. V lost 3 bases and J lost 9, with 12 bases in between. The CDR3 is 13 amino acids. CDR3 sequence reads: CASSPRTEGEQFF. The CDR3 region has the DNA TGTGCCAGCTCACCTAGGACAGAAGGTGAGCAGTTCTTC.

This sequence joins TRBV6-1 and TRBJ1-4; D gene unclear. This CDR3 is built from 14 residues. V lost 5 bases to trimming and J lost 9 bases, with 16 bases between them. Germline CDR1 reads MNHNS; CDR2 reads SASEGT. DNA for the CDR3: TGTGCCAGCAGTTCTCCGCCTGGGGAGCAAAAACTGTTTTTT. Protein sequence: CASSSPPGEQKLFF.

The rearrangement links TRBV10-3 to TRBJ1-2, with 7 bases lining up with TRBD1. This CDR3 has 14 residues. Per the germline V gene, CDR1 is ENHRY and CDR2 is SYGVKD. J lost 4 bases, V lost 0 bases, and 2 bases had no gene match. Written as DNA, the CDR3 is TGTGCCATCAGTGAGTCGACAGGGCCCTATGGCTACACCTTC. It yields the protein CAISESTGPYGYTF.

This rearrangement joins TRBV27 to TRBJ1-5; TRBD1 agrees at 9 bases. Germline values: CDR1 MNHEY, CDR2 SMNVEV (reference sequence). This CDR3 is built from 15 residues. Germline trimming cut 3 bases from V and 6 bases from J; bases unmatched to any gene: 6. CDR3: CASSLGTGRAQPQHF. The CDR3 DNA reads as TGTGCCAGCAGTTTGGGGACAGGGAGGGCTCAGCCCCAGCATTTT.

This chain links TRBV21-1 with TRBJ2-7; the table assigns TRBD1, which was not confirmed against the DNA. TRBV21-1 corresponds to a pseudogene. The CDR3 is 16 amino acids. The chain's CDR3 is CASSKANPDKSYEQYF. DNA of the CDR3: TGTGCCAGCAGCAAAGCAAACCCCGACAAGTCCTACGAGCAGTACTTC.

This chain uses TRBV5-1 with TRBJ2-7; 7 bases line up with TRBD1. Per the germline V gene, CDR1 is SGHRS and CDR2 is YFSETQ. The length of the CDR3 is 13 residues. Trimming at V came to 2 bases and at J to 3 bases, leaving 2 bases not matched to a gene. CDR3 in DNA: TGCGCCAGCAGCTTACAGGGGCTCTACGAGCAGTACTTC. Translation gives CASSLQGLYEQYF.

This chain links TRBV4-2 with TRBJ2-4, with 9 positions matching TRBD1. Germline V CDR1 and CDR2: LGHNA, YNFKEQ. CDR3 length equals 16 residues. With V trimmed by 0 bases and J by 7 bases, 7 bases remained unmatched. As DNA, the CDR3 is TGTGCCAGCAGCCAAGATCAGGGGACAGGGCGGAACATTCAGTACTTC. Encoded protein: CASSQDQGTGRNIQYF.

This clone was seen just once. The chain uses TRBV7-2 and TRBJ1-2, with D possibly matching TRBD1 (6 bases). The germline V gene has CDR1 SGHTA and CDR2 FQGNSA. V lost 3 bases, J lost 4 bases, and 12 bases lay in between. CDR3 length: 14 amino acids. CDR3: CASSFNRDPYGYTF. CDR3 DNA: TGTGCCAGCAGCTTCAACAGGGACCCCTATGGCTACACCTTC.

The table lists this clone with a count of one. V gene TRBV7-8 combines with J gene TRBJ2-3; 11 nucleotides align to TRBD2. The CDR3 runs to 15 residues. Germline lookup yields CDR1 SGHVS and CDR2 FQNEAQ. V gave up 1 base and J gave up 4 bases; unmatched junction bases: 1. The CDR3 sequence is CASSLVAGGPDTQYF. The CDR3 coding sequence is TGTGCCAGCAGCTTAGTAGCGGGAGGGCCAGATACGCAGTATTTT.

The chain combines TRBV6-5 with TRBJ2-7; 9 bases agree with TRBD1. The trim removed 5 bases at V and 3 bases at J, leaving 8 bases unmatched. Germline loops: CDR1 MNHEY, CDR2 SVGAGI. The CDR3 length is 15 residues. The CDR3, as DNA: TGTGCCAGCAGTAATCTACAGGGGGCCGGCTACGAGCAGTACTTC. Its protein is CASSNLQGAGYEQYF.

The J gene is TRBJ1-1, the V gene TRBV25-1, with 8 bases lining up with TRBD1. The trim removed 6 bases at V and 4 bases at J, leaving 7 bases unmatched. The germline V gene encodes CDR1 MGHDK and CDR2 SYGVNS. This CDR3 is 14 amino acids long. The CDR3 DNA reads as TGTGCCAGCAGCCCCCTAGGACAGGGCACTGAAGCTTTCTTT. Encoded protein: CASSPLGQGTEAFF.

This clone has only one observation. The V gene is TRBV7-9, the J gene TRBJ2-1; D not certain. Trimming cost V 9 bases and J 10 bases, with 10 bases left between them. Germline values: CDR1 SEHNR, CDR2 FQNEAQ (reference sequence). CDR3 length: 10 residues. CDR3 in DNA: TGTGCCAGTGCGCAGCGAGAGCAGTTCTTC. Translation gives CASAQREQFF.

This clone has a handful of counts. The V and J genes are TRBV30 and TRBJ1-1; perhaps TRBD1 as D (5 bases). The germline V and J ends were trimmed by 0 bases and 11 bases, with 19 bases remaining between them. The CDR3 runs 14 residues. The germline CDR1 and CDR2 sequences are GTSNPN and SVGIG (reference sequence). The CDR3: CAWSVPNSSGGAFF. Written as DNA, the CDR3 is TGTGCCTGGAGTGTACCGAATAGCTCGGGGGGGGCTTTCTTT.

The chain uses TRBV6-1 and TRBJ1-1, with D tentatively TRBD1 (6 bases). Germline CDR1 is MNHNS and CDR2 is SASEGT. This CDR3 region has 17 residues. V lost 1 base and J lost 6, with 21 bases in between. The CDR3 here is CASSEVNMGGRRAEAFF. The DNA of the CDR3 is TGTGCCAGCAGTGAAGTCAACATGGGGGGGCGTAGGGCTGAAGCTTTCTTT.

CDR3 in amino acids: CAWSRDRDDEQYF. CDR3 coding DNA: TGTGCCTGGAGTAGAGACAGGGACGACGAGCAGTACTTC. This rearrangement joins TRBV30 to TRBJ2-7; 7 nucleotides match TRBD1. The CDR3 consists of 13 residues. Per germline, CDR1 GTSNPN and CDR2 SVGIG (reference sequence). The junction had 6 bases not matched to a gene; V was cut back by 2 bases and J by 5 bases.

Written as DNA, the CDR3 is TGTGCCAGCAGTTACGAGGGACTAGCGGGAGTTCAACGAGCTTACATTCAGTACTTC. Amino acids: CASSYEGLAGVQRAYIQYF. This rearrangement joins TRBV6-2 or TRBV6-3 to TRBJ2-4; the match to TRBD2 covers 14 bases. Germline values: CDR1 MNHEY, CDR2 SVGEGT. Trimming took 2 bases from V and 8 from J; bases not matched to a gene: 14. The CDR3 loop spans 19 amino acids.

Written as DNA, the CDR3 is TGTGCCAGCAGTTCCGGGGGGTTCAATCAGCCCCAGCATTTT. Its translation is CASSSGGFNQPQHF. This sequence joins TRBV6-5 and TRBJ1-5; a weak D match, TRBD1 (5 bases). The CDR3 is made up of 14 amino acids. CDR1 and CDR2 from the germline V gene are MNHEY and SVGAGI. Trimming pared 4 bases from V and 3 bases from J, leaving 10 bases between.

The chain links TRBV13 to TRBJ1-4, with 9 bases fitting TRBD1. The V gene's germline CDR1 is PRHDT and CDR2 FYEKMQ (reference sequence). Trimming took 3 bases from V and 6 from J; bases not matched to a gene: 5. CDR3 size: 15 residues. The CDR3 nucleotides are TGTGCCAGCAGCTTCTCACAGGGGGCGCATGAAAAACTGTTTTTT. This gives the protein CASSFSQGAHEKLFF.

The CDR3 nucleotides are TGTGCCAGCAGGACAGCCAGCTCCTACGAGCAGTACTTC. Translation gives CASRTASSYEQYF. This rearrangement joins TRBV6-4 to TRBJ2-7, with D perhaps matching TRBD1 (5 bases). CDR3 size: 13 residues. The V and J ends lost 6 bases and 0 bases respectively, with 9 bases between them. The germline CDR1 and CDR2 sequences are MRHNA and SNTAGT.

This chain joins TRBV6-5 and TRBJ2-7; D may be TRBD2 (6 bases). Trimming left V 3 bases short and J 7 bases short, with 13 bases between. Germline-derived CDR1 and CDR2 are MNHEY and SVGAGI. The CDR3 loop spans 13 amino acids. The CDR3 nucleotides read TGTGCCAGCAGTTATGGCGGGGCTTGGGAGCAGTACTTC. Protein sequence: CASSYGGAWEQYF.

The chain carries TRBV6-5 and TRBJ2-7, with D possibly matching TRBD2 (6 bases). Per the germline V gene, CDR1 is MNHEY and CDR2 is SVGAGI. This CDR3 spans 14 amino acids. V lost 5 bases and J lost 6, with 17 bases in between. The DNA of the CDR3 is TGTGCCAGCAGTCCCGGTTCTGGGAGGAGCGAGCAGTACTTC. Its protein is CASSPGSGRSEQYF.

The chain uses TRBV2 and TRBJ1-1; D is ambiguous. This CDR3 comprises 13 residues. Germline assignment: CDR1 SNHLY and CDR2 FYNNEI. V was trimmed by 6 bases and J by 0 bases, leaving 8 bases between them. CDR3 nucleotides: TGTGCCAGCAGAGCCGTCATGAACACTGAAGCTTTCTTT. Amino acids: CASRAVMNTEAFF. Filled out from reference TRBV2 and TRBJ1-1, the complete variable domain reads EPEVTQTPSHQVTQMGQEVILRCVPISNHLYFYWYRQILGQKVEFLVSFYNNEISEKSEIFDDQFSVERPDGSNFTLKIRSTKLEDSAMYFCASRAVMNTEAFFGQGTRLTVV.

The chain recombines TRBV7-2 with TRBJ1-5; no definite D call. The germline CDR1 and CDR2 sequences are SGHTA and FQGNSA. Trimming removed 4 bases from V and 2 bases from J, with 9 bases in between. The length of the CDR3 is 14 residues. Here the CDR3 reads CASSSYQGNQPQHF. The CDR3 DNA follows: TGTGCCAGCAGCTCTTATCAGGGCAATCAGCCCCAGCATTTT.

V is TRBV5-1 and J is TRBJ2-6, with D tentatively TRBD2 (6 bases). The CDR3 covers 20 residues. CDR1 and CDR2 (germline): SGHRS, YFSETQ. V was shortened by 1 base and J by 0 bases, with 20 bases between the two germline ends. The CDR3 reads CASSLFGGDNLGSGANVLTF. The DNA of the CDR3 is TGCGCCAGCAGCTTGTTTGGAGGGGATAACTTGGGCTCTGGGGCCAACGTCCTGACTTTC. Complete variable domain (other parts from reference TRBV5-1 and TRBJ2-6): KAGVTQTPRYLIKTRGQQVTLSCSPISGHRSVSWYQQTPGQGLQFLFEYFSETQRNKGNFPGRFSGRQFSNSRSEMNVSTLELGDSALYLCASSLFGGDNLGSGANVLTFGAGSRLTVL.

This clone was recorded once. Other DNA sequences in this specimen translate into the identical CDR3. The chain combines TRBV6-2 or TRBV6-3 with TRBJ2-3; D uncertain. This CDR3 comprises 15 residues. The V end was cut by 0 bases, the J end by 0 bases, with 7 bases between. CDR1 is MNHEY, CDR2 SVGEGT, per germline. The CDR3 coding sequence is TGTGCCAGCAGTTACTCGGCGGTGAGCACAGATACGCAGTATTTT. Translated: CASSYSAVSTDTQYF.

The J gene is TRBJ1-2, the V gene TRBV10-1; tentative D call: TRBD1 (5 bases). The germline CDR1 and CDR2 sequences are WNHNN and SYGVQD (reference sequence). Trimming stripped 3 bases from V and 8 bases from J, with 10 bases between. The CDR3 totals 12 residues. The CDR3 spells CASSDSGYGYTF. The CDR3 DNA follows: TGCGCCAGCAGTGATTCAGGGTACGGCTACACCTTC.

This chain uses TRBV5-6 with TRBJ2-7; 8 bases map to TRBD1. Trimming took 2 bases from V and 0 from J; bases not matched to a gene: 7. This CDR3 comprises 16 residues. Germline CDR1 and CDR2: SGHDT and YYEEEE. CDR3 DNA: TGTGCCAGCAGCTTCCGGACAGGGTCTTTCTCCTACGAGCAGTACTTC. This codes for CASSFRTGSFSYEQYF.

The V call is TRBV2, the J call TRBJ1-1, with D possibly TRBD1 on 5 matching bases. This CDR3 is built from 14 residues. Germline V gives CDR1 SNHLY, CDR2 FYNNEI. V shed 3 bases and J shed 0 bases, with 8 bases lying between them. In DNA, the CDR3 is TGTGCCAGCAGTGAGGTGACAGTGAACACTGAAGCTTTCTTT. Protein product: CASSEVTVNTEAFF.